One sample yielded the 21 T cell receptor beta chains listed below, sequenced in a study of blood T cell repertoires in COVID-19. The assay was immunoSEQ multiplex PCR, and TCRdb's table has in-frame clones only and misses some. The data show about 300,000 clones, about 85% seen once. Sequencing was carried out using PBMCs or T cells enriched from blood (not recorded which). The receptors derive from a woman between 45 and 60 years old who had recovered from COVID-19.

The V gene is TRBV28, the J gene TRBJ1-5; the match to TRBD1 covers 10 bases. The V and J ends lost 6 bases and 4 bases, in that order; junction bases with no gene match: 6. The CDR3 loop spans 15 amino acids. The germline gives CDR1 MDHEN, CDR2 SYDVKM. This chain's CDR3 is CASSRGTGDNQPQHF. CDR3 DNA: TGTGCCAGCAGCCGCGGGACAGGGGATAATCAGCCCCAGCATTTT.

The chain joins TRBV7-2 to TRBJ2-1; 11 bases fit TRBD2. Germline CDR1 reads SGHTA; CDR2 reads FQGNSA. The CDR3 is 17 amino acids. The ends lost 7 bases at V and 3 bases at J; junction bases unmatched: 11. The CDR3 region is CASIPFRGLAVYNEQFF. CDR3 bases: TGTGCCAGCATCCCATTCCGGGGACTAGCGGTCTACAATGAGCAGTTCTTC.

The chain carries TRBV7-8 and TRBJ2-7; D unresolved. This CDR3 contains 14 residues. Germline loops: CDR1 SGHVS, CDR2 FQNEAQ. V lost 0 bases, J lost 6 bases, and 12 bases lay in between. CDR3 bases: TGTGCCAGCAGCTTAGCGTTAGATCCTCTCGAGCAGTACTTC. Its translation is CASSLALDPLEQYF.

V is TRBV2 and J is TRBJ2-1; D may be TRBD1 (6 bases). Trimming cost V 5 bases and J 5 bases, with 10 bases left between them. The length of the CDR3 is 13 residues. Germline CDR1 reads SNHLY; CDR2 reads FYNNEI. The CDR3 nucleotides are TGTGCCAGCAGTAAGGACAGAAACAATGAGCAGTTCTTC. Protein sequence: CASSKDRNNEQFF.

This rearrangement joins TRBV5-4 to TRBJ2-1; 10 bases match TRBD1. The CDR3 length is 13 residues. V shed 5 bases and J 7 bases; nucleotides not matched to a gene: 3. Germline CDR1 reads SGHNT; CDR2 reads YYREEE (reference sequence). In DNA, the CDR3 is TGTGCCAGCAGGCCGGGACAGGGGAATGAGCAGTTCTTC. It is translated as CASRPGQGNEQFF.

The rearrangement joins TRBV10-1 to TRBJ1-5, with 12 bases lining up with TRBD1. V lost 4 bases, J lost 1 base, and 8 bases stayed unmatched. The CDR3 totals 18 residues. CDR1 is WNHNN and CDR2 is SYGVQD in the germline V gene (reference sequence). CDR3 nucleotide sequence: TGCGCCAGCAGTGGAGAGGGACAGGGGGCGCGAAGCAATCAGCCCCAGCATTTT. Its protein product is CASSGEGQGARSNQPQHF.

This clone appeared a few times. This rearrangement joins TRBV10-3 to TRBJ2-5, with TRBD1 matching 8 bases. J lost 2 bases, V lost 0 bases, and 5 bases had no gene match. This CDR3 spans 16 amino acids. Germline V CDR1 and CDR2: ENHRY, SYGVKD. CDR3 in DNA: TGTGCCATCAGTGAGTCGCTGGGGACAGGACAAGAGACCCAGTACTTC. This encodes CAISESLGTGQETQYF.

This rearrangement joins TRBV28 to TRBJ1-2, with D perhaps TRBD1 (6 bases). CDR1 and CDR2 from the germline V gene are MDHEN and SYDVKM. Trimming shortened V by 5 bases and J by 5 bases, and 24 bases separated the two germline ends. CDR3 length: 17 amino acids. DNA of the CDR3: TGTGCCAGCAGTCCCGGGGACATCAGAAGACTTCAATATGGCTACACCTTC. Amino acid sequence: CASSPGDIRRLQYGYTF.

The chain recombines TRBV30 with TRBJ2-3; 9 nucleotides line up with TRBD2. V shed 0 bases and J 2 bases; nucleotides not matched to a gene: 9. This CDR3 spans 17 amino acids. Germline V gene sequence: CDR1 GTSNPN, CDR2 SVGIG (reference sequence). CDR3: CAWSVRRLAGNTDTQYF. DNA for the CDR3: TGTGCCTGGAGTGTACGGCGTCTAGCGGGAAACACAGATACGCAGTATTTT.

The chain joins TRBV19 to TRBJ1-5; no definite D call. This CDR3 comprises 14 residues. Germline V gene lookup returns CDR1 LNHDA and CDR2 SQIVND (reference sequence). Trimming pared 5 bases from V and 6 bases from J, leaving 14 bases between. This chain's CDR3 is CASSSPGGSQPQHF. CDR3 DNA sequence: TGTGCCAGTAGTTCACCCGGAGGTAGTCAGCCCCAGCATTTT.

The chain has TRBV28 and TRBJ1-6; 10 positions match TRBD1. This CDR3 is 18 amino acids long. The J segment lost 5 bases and the V segment lost 6 bases, leaving 13 bases of the junction unmatched. Germline V CDR1 and CDR2: MDHEN, SYDVKM. The CDR3 DNA is TGTGCCAGCAGCAATTGGGCCCCGACAGGGGGCAATAATTCACCCCTCCACTTT. Its protein product is CASSNWAPTGGNNSPLHF.

This clone was counted a single time. The chain is built from TRBV5-1 and TRBJ1-1, with a possible D match to TRBD1 (5 bases). The CDR3 runs to 14 residues. Trimming removed 2 bases from V and 7 bases from J, with 15 bases in between. Germline CDR1 and CDR2: SGHRS and YFSETQ. CDR3 in DNA: TGCGCCAGCAGCTTAGCCCTAGGACACCTTGAAGCTTTCTTT. Translating it yields CASSLALGHLEAFF. The whole variable domain, filled in from reference TRBV5-1 and TRBJ1-1, reads KAGVTQTPRYLIKTRGQQVTLSCSPISGHRSVSWYQQTPGQGLQFLFEYFSETQRNKGNFPGRFSGRQFSNSRSEMNVSTLELGDSALYLCASSLALGHLEAFFGQGTRLTVV.

This chain connects TRBV29-1 to TRBJ2-2, with 10 bases fitting TRBD2. CDR3 length: 16 residues. The V gene's germline CDR1 is SQVTM and CDR2 ANQGSEA. The J segment lost 1 base and the V segment lost 4 bases, leaving 6 bases of the junction unmatched. DNA for the CDR3: TGCAGCGTTGGGCTAGCGGGAGTCTTGAACACCGGGGAGCTGTTTTTT. Translated, it gives CSVGLAGVLNTGELFF.

This clone has more than one count but fewer than ten. This chain uses TRBV28 with TRBJ1-6, with D perhaps TRBD1 (5 bases). Germline V gene data show CDR1 as MDHEN and CDR2 as SYDVKM. Trimming left V 3 bases short and J 3 bases short, with 9 bases between. The CDR3 is made up of 15 amino acids. CDR3 protein: CASSFRQGYNSPLHF. CDR3 nucleotide sequence: TGTGCCAGCAGTTTCAGGCAGGGCTATAATTCACCCCTCCACTTT.

This clone was picked up one time. V gene TRBV23-1 combines with J gene TRBJ1-5; D ambiguous. TRBV23-1 qualifies as an ORF whose function is uncertain. The CDR3 totals 16 residues. The germline V and J ends were trimmed by 2 bases and 0 bases, with 11 bases remaining between them. The CDR3 loop reads CASSQPLHYSNQPQHF. CDR3 coding DNA: TGCGCCAGCAGTCAACCCCTACACTATAGCAATCAGCCCCAGCATTTT.

This clone was seen ten or more times. The rearrangement uses TRBV6-5 and TRBJ2-1, with 15 bases aligning to TRBD2. V shed 6 bases and J 6 bases; nucleotides not matched to a gene: 3. The germline V gene has CDR1 MNHEY and CDR2 SVGAGI. There are 15 residues in the CDR3. CDR3 region: CASRGLAGGANEQFF. CDR3 DNA: TGTGCCAGCAGGGGACTAGCGGGAGGTGCCAATGAGCAGTTCTTC.

The V call is TRBV7-2, the J call TRBJ2-7; TRBD2 matches 7 bases. Per the germline V gene, CDR1 is SGHTA and CDR2 is FQGNSA. The CDR3 has 15 amino acids. After removal of 5 bases from V and 4 bases from J, the junction contained 11 bases not matched to a gene. The CDR3 DNA reads as TGTGCCAGCAGCCCCCGCCTAAGCGGGGATTACGAGCAGTACTTC. Its protein is CASSPRLSGDYEQYF.

The chain joins TRBV12-3 or TRBV12-4 to TRBJ1-2; D possibly corresponds to TRBD1 (5 bases). Trimming left V 1 base short and J 7 bases short, with 10 bases between. The CDR3 loop spans 13 amino acids. In DNA form, the CDR3 reads TGTGCCAGCAGTTTAGACAGGTCTGGTGGCTACACCTTC. This gives the protein CASSLDRSGGYTF.

This clone was found once. The chain couples TRBV4-3 to TRBJ1-1; D is ambiguous. The CDR3 is 14 amino acids. V shed 5 bases and J shed 1 base, with 11 bases lying between them. The germline V gene encodes CDR1 LGHNA and CDR2 YSLEER. CDR3 DNA sequence: TGCGCCAGCAGCATTTTCGAGGGGAACACTGAAGCTTTCTTT. It codes for CASSIFEGNTEAFF.

In nucleotides, the CDR3 is TGCGCCAGCAGCCAGGCCATGCCCAGGTTGGGGGGGAAAGAAGAGACCCAGTACTTC. It encodes CASSQAMPRLGGKEETQYF. This chain uses TRBV4-1 with TRBJ2-5; TRBD2 matches 7 bases. The germline V gene has CDR1 MGHRA and CDR2 YSYEKL. The CDR3 has 19 residues. Trimming at V came to 3 bases and at J to 3 bases, leaving 19 bases not matched to a gene.

This chain links TRBV14 with TRBJ2-3; no clear D. Trimming stripped 0 bases from V and 8 bases from J, with 6 bases between. This CDR3 contains 12 residues. From germline, CDR1 is SGHDN and CDR2 FVKESK. CDR3 in DNA: TGTGCCAGCAGCCAAGAGTTAGTTACGCAGTATTTT. Protein sequence: CASSQELVTQYF.